This TCR beta chain was identified during a study of vaccination effects on CD4 cells after COVID-19. On this clone itself: Its antigen is undetermined.

Isolation of CD4+ T cells took place after approximately 10 days of culture. The assay was immunoSEQ multiplex PCR, and TCRdb's table has in-frame clones only and misses some. The data contain tens of thousands of clones, around 77% of them seen just once; the ten biggest clones take up roughly 2%. The sample consisted of CD4+ T cells from PBMCs cultured without peptide, taken before COVID-19 vaccination. The TCR comes from a human donor who received a COVID-19 vaccine.

In DNA form, the CDR3 reads TGTGCCAGCAGCGGGGGTGGTGCGGGGGGCCTCAATGAGCAGTTCTTC. It is translated as CASSGGGAGGLNEQFF. The V call is TRBV5-4, the J call TRBJ2-1, with 8 bases that match TRBD2. Germline trimming cut 4 bases from V and 6 bases from J; bases unmatched to any gene: 12. This CDR3 has 16 residues. CDR1 and CDR2 (germline): SGHNT, YYREEE (reference sequence).